These 30 T cell receptor beta chains were sequenced from one sample in a study of T cells after yellow fever vaccination. TCRdb ran MiXCR on the 5' RACE reads and lists one entry per CDR3 protein. The data contain over 300,000 distinct CDR3 sequences, 3% to 4.5% of them singletons. Specimen: PBMCs, collected on the day of the yellow fever booster vaccination. The receptors here all came from a man younger than 35 who received the YFV17D yellow fever vaccine.

This clonotype turned up a few times. The chain links TRBV7-2 to TRBJ2-3, with 7 bases aligning to TRBD1. Germline CDR1 SGHTA, CDR2 FQGNSA. The trim removed 1 base at V and 6 bases at J, leaving 7 bases unmatched. This CDR3 spans 15 amino acids. The CDR3 reads CASSLEARGRDTQYF. CDR3 nucleotide sequence: TGTGCCAGCAGCTTAGAGGCTAGGGGGCGTGATACGCAGTATTTT.

The chain combines TRBV5-1 with TRBJ1-2; 10 bases agree with TRBD1. CDR3 size: 15 residues. With V trimmed by 2 bases and J by 5 bases, 6 bases remained unmatched. Germline V lookup: CDR1 SGHRS, CDR2 YFSETQ. The CDR3 nucleotides are TGCGCCAGCAGCTTCTCCGGGACAGGGGTTTATGGCTACACCTTC. Its protein product is CASSFSGTGVYGYTF.

This clonotype was observed many times. J is TRBJ1-2 and V is TRBV4-1; D possibly corresponds to TRBD1 (5 bases). The germline V gene encodes CDR1 MGHRA and CDR2 YSYEKL. The V end was cut by 0 bases, the J end by 4 bases, with 9 bases between. The CDR3 totals 14 residues. The CDR3 DNA reads as TGCGCCAGCAGCCAAGATCCAGGGCCCTATGGCTACACCTTC. Its translation: CASSQDPGPYGYTF.

To note about this clonotype: This may stem from a read error, because a much larger clone lies one nucleotide away. The chain is built from TRBV7-2 and TRBJ2-3; perhaps TRBD2 as D (5 bases). The CDR3 runs 16 residues. Germline CDR1 SGHTA, CDR2 FQGNSA. Written as DNA, the CDR3 is TGTGCCAGCAGCTTAAGAGGCGGCAGCCCACGGGATACGCAGTGTTTT. Residues: CASSLRGGSPRDTQCF.

Only a few counts were recorded for this clonotype. This chain connects TRBV7-2 to TRBJ2-7; D remains ambiguous. In germline, CDR1 is SGHTA, CDR2 FQGNSA. The CDR3 is 13 residues long. Trimming left V 3 bases short and J 6 bases short, with 12 bases between. This CDR3 reads CASSFLGNTEQYV. The CDR3 DNA follows: TGTGCCAGCAGCTTTCTGGGAAACACCGAGCAGTACGTC.

In its sample, this clonotype was seen many times. V gene TRBV7-2 combines with J gene TRBJ1-1; D is undetermined. The CDR3 length is 12 residues. Trimming removed 0 bases from V and 10 bases from J, with 9 bases in between. The germline gives CDR1 SGHTA, CDR2 FQGNSA. The CDR3 loop reads CASSLAEVGAFF. The CDR3 region has the DNA TGTGCCAGCAGCTTAGCGGAAGTGGGAGCTTTCTTT.

This clonotype came up a few times. V gene TRBV7-9 combines with J gene TRBJ2-3, with 8 bases identical to TRBD2. Germline lookup yields CDR1 SEHNR and CDR2 FQNEAQ (reference sequence). J lost 1 base, V lost 3 bases, and 12 bases had no gene match. This CDR3 contains 18 residues. The CDR3 nucleotides read TGTGCCAGCAGCTTTCCTTCGGGGGGTAGCGGGGGCACAGATACGCAGTATTTT. It encodes CASSFPSGGSGGTDTQYF. The full variable domain, completed using reference TRBV7-9 and TRBJ2-3, is DTGVSQNPRHKITKRGQNVTFRCDPISEHNRLYWYRQTLGQGPEFLTYFQNEAQLEKSRLLSDRFSAERPKGSFSTLEIQRTEQGDSAMYLCASSFPSGGSGGTDTQYFGPGTRLTVL.

CDR3 coding DNA: TGCGCCAGCAGCTTGCCCGACAGGGGGACCGGGGAGCTGTTTTTT. This sequence encodes CASSLPDRGTGELFF. V gene TRBV5-1 combines with J gene TRBJ2-2; 9 positions agree with TRBD1. The CDR3 length is 15 residues. The V segment lost 1 base and the J segment 5 bases; nucleotides outside the gene matches: 3. Germline assignment: CDR1 SGHRS and CDR2 YFSETQ. The full variable domain, rest sourced from reference TRBV5-1 and TRBJ2-2, is KAGVTQTPRYLIKTRGQQVTLSCSPISGHRSVSWYQQTPGQGLQFLFEYFSETQRNKGNFPGRFSGRQFSNSRSEMNVSTLELGDSALYLCASSLPDRGTGELFFGEGSRLTVL.

This clonotype was seen ten or more times. The chain is built from TRBV7-9 and TRBJ2-1; perhaps TRBD1 as D (5 bases). The CDR3 has 13 amino acids. Germline CDR1 reads SEHNR; CDR2 reads FQNEAQ (reference sequence). The V gene lost 8 bases and the J gene lost 9 bases, with 17 bases spanning the gap. CDR3 sequence: CASPRAGKGEQFF. CDR3 coding DNA: TGTGCCAGCCCAAGGGCAGGGAAGGGTGAGCAGTTCTTC.

This clonotype was observed many times. This rearrangement joins TRBV5-5 to TRBJ1-1; D gene unclear. Germline V gene lookup returns CDR1 SGHKS and CDR2 YYEKEE (reference sequence). Trimming removed 1 base at V and 7 bases at J, with 8 bases between. The CDR3 is 12 amino acids. The CDR3 bases are TGTGCCAGCAGCTTGATTACCAGTGAAGCTTTCTTT. Its protein product is CASSLITSEAFF.

This clonotype occurred many times. The chain recombines TRBV5-6 with TRBJ2-5, with a weak D call TRBD2 (6 bases). With 7 bases removed from V and 4 bases from J, the gap between germline ends came to 20 bases. This CDR3 comprises 15 residues. Germline CDR1 and CDR2: SGHDT and YYEEEE. The CDR3 DNA reads as TGTGCCAGCTCGCGGGAAAGAGTTTTCGGAGAGACCCAGTACTTC. This translates into CASSRERVFGETQYF.

This chain links TRBV11-2 with TRBJ2-7; tentative D call: TRBD2 (6 bases). Germline V lookup: CDR1 SGHAT, CDR2 FQNNGV. V lost 4 bases and J lost 3, with 7 bases in between. The CDR3 extends over 12 amino acids. The CDR3 here is CASSWGDYEQYF. CDR3 DNA: TGTGCCAGCAGCTGGGGGGACTACGAGCAGTACTTC.

This clonotype was recorded many times. The chain is built from TRBV12-1 and TRBJ1-1. TRBV12-1 is flagged as a pseudogene. CDR3 length: 11 residues. The CDR3 bases are TGTGCCAGCAGCTTTGCCACTGAAGCTTTCTTT. It encodes CASSFATEAFF.

There are many counts of this clonotype. V is TRBV11-1 and J is TRBJ1-1, with D tentatively TRBD1 (6 bases). Germline loops: CDR1 SGHAT, CDR2 FQDESV (reference sequence). V lost 5 bases to trimming and J lost 3 bases, with 7 bases between them. The CDR3 has 12 residues. The CDR3 sequence is CASSQGHTEAFF. DNA of the CDR3: TGTGCCAGCAGCCAGGGGCACACTGAAGCTTTCTTT.

The chain carries TRBV4-2 and TRBJ2-5, with 7 bases that match TRBD2. This CDR3 spans 16 amino acids. Germline-derived CDR1 and CDR2 are LGHNA and YNFKEQ. The J segment lost 4 bases and the V segment lost 3 bases, leaving 11 bases of the junction unmatched. CDR3 DNA sequence: TGTGCCAGCAGCCAGTTCGGACTAGTAGTCCGAGAGACCCAGTACTTC. This translates into CASSQFGLVVRETQYF.

This clonotype was picked up many times. The V and J genes are TRBV12-3 or TRBV12-4 and TRBJ2-3; 7 positions agree with TRBD2. The J segment lost 8 bases and the V segment lost 6 bases, leaving 14 bases of the junction unmatched. The CDR3 runs to 15 residues. CDR3 nucleotide sequence: TGTGCCAGCAGCTCCCTAGCGGATGCCGGCCTTACGCAGTATTTT. Translating it yields CASSSLADAGLTQYF.

This clonotype was detected many times. V is TRBV6-5 and J is TRBJ2-7; tentative D call: TRBD1 (6 bases). V was cut by 1 base and J by 3 bases, with 13 bases left in between. This CDR3 is 15 amino acids long. Per the germline V gene, CDR1 is MNHEY and CDR2 is SVGAGI. CDR3 coding DNA: TGTGCCAGCAGTTACTATGCGACAGGAAACTACGAGCAGTACTTC. Protein product: CASSYYATGNYEQYF.

This clonotype was seen repeatedly, ten times or more. The chain is built from TRBV30 and TRBJ2-7; 9 positions match TRBD1. With 2 bases clipped from V and 5 bases from J, the junction kept 7 bases outside the gene matches. Germline loops: CDR1 GTSNPN, CDR2 SVGIG (reference sequence). The CDR3 contains 14 residues. The CDR3, as DNA: TGTGCCTGGAGTCAGGGACAGGGTATCAACGAGCAGTACTTC. Its protein product is CAWSQGQGINEQYF.

J is TRBJ2-5 and V is TRBV15, with D perhaps matching TRBD2 (5 bases). Germline lookup yields CDR1 LNHNV and CDR2 YYDKDF (reference sequence). Trimming stripped 0 bases from V and 5 bases from J, with 19 bases between. The CDR3 length is 17 residues. The CDR3, as DNA: TGTGCCACCAGCAGAGATCATCAAGCGGTTGGAACGGAGACCCAGTACTTC. The encoded protein is CATSRDHQAVGTETQYF.

This chain joins TRBV6-2 or TRBV6-3 and TRBJ2-7, with TRBD1 as a possible D gene (5 bases). CDR1 is MNHEY and CDR2 is SVGEGT in the germline V gene. V was cut by 4 bases and J by 5 bases, with 12 bases left in between. This CDR3 is 13 amino acids long. CDR3 sequence reads: CASSLPGLNEQYF. CDR3 nucleotide sequence: TGTGCCAGCAGTTTACCAGGGCTGAACGAGCAGTACTTC.

The V gene is TRBV6-2 or TRBV6-3, the J gene TRBJ2-7, with D possibly matching TRBD2 (5 bases). The CDR3 runs 15 residues. Germline assignment: CDR1 MNHEY and CDR2 SVGEGT. Trimming removed 0 bases from V and 5 bases from J, with 14 bases in between. The CDR3 DNA reads as TGTGCCAGCAGTTACTCAGTGGCTAGCAACGACGAGCAGTACTTC. It codes for CASSYSVASNDEQYF.

This clonotype was detected many times. The chain links TRBV7-6 to TRBJ2-3; either TRBD1 or TRBD2 may fit D (5 bases each). CDR1 and CDR2 from the germline V gene are SGHVS and FNYEAQ. CDR3 size: 15 residues. Trimming took 6 bases from V and 4 from J, leaving 17 bases between them. The CDR3 DNA reads as TGTGCCAGCAGTCCCGGGACGAGCCTCCCAGATACGCAGTATTTT. Translated: CASSPGTSLPDTQYF. The full variable domain, rest sourced from reference TRBV7-6 and TRBJ2-3, is GAGVSQSPRYKVTKRGQDVALRCDPISGHVSLYWYRQALGQGPEFLTYFNYEAQQDKSGLPNDRFSAERPEGSISTLTIQRTEQRDSAMYRCASSPGTSLPDTQYFGPGTRLTVL.

This clonotype was picked up many times. The chain carries TRBV10-3 and TRBJ2-7, with TRBD1 as a possible D gene (6 bases). Looked up from germline, CDR1 is ENHRY and CDR2 is SYGVKD. V shed 10 bases and J shed 5 bases, with 21 bases lying between them. CDR3 length: 14 residues. The CDR3 DNA follows: TGTGCCACAGGGCAGGAACAGGGAGTCCACGAGCAGTACTTC. Translation gives CATGQEQGVHEQYF.

There are a few counts of this clonotype. The chain joins TRBV30 to TRBJ1-1; TRBD1 might be the D (6 bases). CDR1 and CDR2 (germline): GTSNPN, SVGIG (reference sequence). This CDR3 region has 12 residues. With 5 bases removed from V and 5 bases from J, the gap between germline ends came to 12 bases. The CDR3 DNA follows: TGTGCCTGGGGTCAGGGGAGGACTGAAGCTTTCTTT. Residues: CAWGQGRTEAFF. The full variable domain, with the rest looked up from reference TRBV30 and TRBJ1-1, is SQTIHQWPATLVQPVGSPLSLECTVEGTSNPNLYWYRQAAGRGLQLLFYSVGIGQISSEVPQNLSASRPQDRQFILSSKKLLLSDSGFYLCAWGQGRTEAFFGQGTRLTVV.

This clonotype was detected ten times or more. The gene calls are TRBV14 and TRBJ2-1; D gene uncertain. Germline V gene sequence: CDR1 SGHDN, CDR2 FVKESK. The CDR3 has 13 residues. V gave up 0 bases and J gave up 6 bases, with 6 bases separating them. Here the CDR3 DNA reads TGTGCCAGCAGCCAAGATCAACCCAATGAGCAGTTCTTC. Its translation is CASSQDQPNEQFF.

This clonotype was counted only a few times. The chain has TRBV12-3 or TRBV12-4 and TRBJ1-1; no clear D. Trimming left V 7 bases short and J 2 bases short, with 8 bases between. This CDR3 spans 12 amino acids. The CDR3 DNA reads as TGTGCCAGCACCCGGTTAAACACTGAAGCTTTCTTT. Amino acid sequence: CASTRLNTEAFF.

This clonotype came up many times. The rearrangement uses TRBV7-2 and TRBJ1-1; D not certain. CDR1 is SGHTA and CDR2 is FQGNSA in the germline V gene. V gave up 2 bases and J gave up 0 bases, with 4 bases separating them. CDR3 length: 13 residues. CDR3 sequence: CASSLPMNTEAFF. The DNA of the CDR3 is TGTGCCAGCAGCTTACCCATGAACACTGAAGCTTTCTTT.

The chain couples TRBV7-8 to TRBJ2-5; 11 nucleotides line up with TRBD1. The J segment lost 3 bases and the V segment lost 5 bases, leaving 5 bases of the junction unmatched. The CDR3 totals 15 residues. The germline V gene encodes CDR1 SGHVS and CDR2 FQNEAQ. The CDR3 coding sequence is TGTGCCAGCAGCCAGGGGACAGGGGGGAAAGAGACCCAGTACTTC. This gives the protein CASSQGTGGKETQYF.

This clonotype occurred a few times. The V gene is TRBV20-1, the J gene TRBJ1-4; weak D call: TRBD1 (5 bases). CDR1 and CDR2 from the germline V gene are DFQATT and SNEGSKA (reference sequence). Trimming cost V 8 bases and J 1 base, with 8 bases left between them. CDR3 length equals 12 residues. CDR3 protein: CSLGGTNEKLFF. CDR3 sequence (DNA): TGCAGTCTCGGGGGAACTAATGAAAAACTGTTTTTT.

This clonotype has at least ten counts. The rearrangement links TRBV4-2 to TRBJ2-3; perhaps TRBD2 as D (6 bases). CDR3 length: 12 amino acids. Germline CDR1 is LGHNA and CDR2 is YNFKEQ. V was clipped by 5 bases and J by 4 bases, with 7 bases between them. CDR3 coding DNA: TGTGCCAGCAGCGGCGGGGCAGATACGCAGTATTTT. Its protein product is CASSGGADTQYF.